This is a list of T cell receptor beta chains from one sample in a study of human T cells and chemical hapten exposure. TCRdb reprocessed the RACE reads with MiXCR, giving one entry per CDR3 protein. The sample includes 380,000 or so distinct CDR3 sequences, 5.5% seen only once; the top ten take around 8%. The input for sequencing was whole blood, taken in connection with sensitization to the hapten diphenylcyclopropenone (DPC). The origin of the receptors is a woman under 30 with alopecia areata. Some clones in this sample may be carry-over from other donors' samples. Both conserved end residues are part of each CDR3. The D gene is left open where the match is weak. Rows may omit the clone size; those that give it use once, few, many or a size class.

J: TRBJ1-6; D: TRBD1; V: TRBV7-9; size: many; DNA: TGTGCCAGCAGCTCGGGACAGAGAGATGATTCACCCCTCCACTTT; CDR3: CASSSGQRDDSPLHF
J: TRBJ1-6; D: TRBD1; V: TRBV5-1; size: NA; DNA: TGCGCCAGCAGCTTAGACAGGGCCCAAGGGACACCCCTCCACTTT; CDR3: CASSLDRAQGTPLHF
J: TRBJ2-7; D: NA; V: TRBV2; size: few; DNA: TGTGCCAGCAGTGAGAATCATAGGGATGTGTACGAGCAGTACTTC; CDR3: CASSENHRDVYEQYF
J: TRBJ1-2; D: TRBD1; V: TRBV29-1; size: many; DNA: TGCAGCGTCGAACAGGGGTTCTATGGCTACACCTTC; CDR3: CSVEQGFYGYTF
J: TRBJ2-7; D: TRBD2; V: TRBV6-5; size: NA; DNA: TGTGCCAGCAGACCGACCGGGACTAGCGGTACCTACGAGCAGTACTTC; CDR3: CASRPTGTSGTYEQYF
J: TRBJ1-1; D: TRBD1; V: TRBV6-6; size: NA; DNA: TGTGCCAGCAGTTACTCGATCCCTCGACAGGGAGGGGTTGAAGCTTTCTTT; CDR3: CASSYSIPRQGGVEAFF
J: TRBJ1-2; D: NA; V: TRBV18; size: NA; DNA: TGTGCCAGCTCACCGCAGAATGGCTACACCTTC; CDR3: CASSPQNGYTF
J: TRBJ1-6; D: NA; V: TRBV6-2/TRBV6-3; size: few; DNA: TGTGCCAGCAGATCAACCGTAACAGTGCAGGGCTCACCCCTCCACTTT; CDR3: CASRSTVTVQGSPLHF
J: TRBJ2-3; D: NA; V: TRBV5-8; size: many; DNA: TGTGCCAGCACCACTAGAAGCGACGGTTTGAGGCAGTATTTT; CDR3: CASTTRSDGLRQYF
J: TRBJ2-1; D: NA; V: TRBV2; size: NA; DNA: TGTGCCAGCAGTTATACTACGGATTTAATTATCAATGAGCAGTTCTTC; CDR3: CASSYTTDLIINEQFF
J: TRBJ2-3; D: TRBD2; V: TRBV9; size: NA; DNA: TGTGCCAGCAGCGTAGGGGGTAGCGGGGGCTTCACAGATACGCAGTATTTT; CDR3: CASSVGGSGGFTDTQYF
J: TRBJ2-1; D: NA; V: TRBV7-9; size: many; DNA: TGTGCCAGCAGCTTAAAGAACAGGGCCTCCTACAATGAGCAGTTCTTC; CDR3: CASSLKNRASYNEQFF
J: TRBJ2-1; D: NA; V: TRBV24-1; size: few; DNA: TGTGCCACCAGTGTGAGTACCTACAATGAGCAGTTCTTC; CDR3: CATSVSTYNEQFF
J: TRBJ1-6; D: TRBD1; V: TRBV3-1; size: few; DNA: TGTGCCAGCAGCCAACTGGTCTCAGGGGGCGGTTCACCCCTCCACTTT; CDR3: CASSQLVSGGGSPLHF
J: TRBJ2-7; D: TRBD1; V: TRBV6-2/TRBV6-3; size: many; DNA: TGTGCCAGCACGGACAGGGGCCGATGGTCCTACGAGCAGTACTTC; CDR3: CASTDRGRWSYEQYF
J: TRBJ1-5; D: NA; V: TRBV29-1; size: NA; DNA: TGCAGCGTTGCGAATGGGAATCAGCCCCAGCATTTT; CDR3: CSVANGNQPQHF
J: TRBJ1-1; D: NA; V: TRBV20-1; size: few; DNA: TGCAGTGCTCCTCAGGGTTCGATGGCTGAAGCTTTCTTT; CDR3: CSAPQGSMAEAFF
J: TRBJ1-1; D: NA; V: TRBV10-3; size: few; DNA: TGTGCCATCAGTGAGACCCGGCCGGGCACTGAAGCTTTCTTT; CDR3: CAISETRPGTEAFF
J: TRBJ2-1; D: NA; V: TRBV12-3/TRBV12-4; size: NA; DNA: TGTACCAGCAGTTTGGGGGACGGGGAGCAGTTCTTC; CDR3: CTSSLGDGEQFF
J: TRBJ2-3; D: NA; V: TRBV3-1; size: many; DNA: TGTGCCAGCAGCCAAGGTGGCCCAGATACGCAGTATTTT; CDR3: CASSQGGPDTQYF
J: TRBJ1-2; D: NA; V: TRBV27; size: many; DNA: TGTGCCAGCAGTTCGTGGGCCGGACGGATATATGGCTACACCTTC; CDR3: CASSSWAGRIYGYTF
J: TRBJ1-6; D: TRBD1; V: TRBV4-2; size: few; DNA: TGTGCCAGCAGCCCTAACAGGGGAAGTAATTCACCCCTCCACTTT; CDR3: CASSPNRGSNSPLHF
J: TRBJ2-7; D: TRBD1; V: TRBV4-3; size: many; DNA: TGCGCCAGCAGCCAAGACGGCAGGGGGTACGAGCAGTACTTC; CDR3: CASSQDGRGYEQYF
J: TRBJ1-6; D: NA; V: TRBV6-5; size: many; DNA: TGTGCCAGCACCCAGATGGGGGCAGGTTCACCCCTCCACTTT; CDR3: CASTQMGAGSPLHF
J: TRBJ1-1; D: TRBD1; V: TRBV6-2/TRBV6-3; size: few; DNA: TGTGCCAGCAGACCGGACAGGGGGTGGACTGAAGCTTTCTTT; CDR3: CASRPDRGWTEAFF
J: TRBJ1-6; D: NA; V: TRBV6-5; size: few; DNA: TGTGCCAGCAGGCAAACCACCGGGACCTCTGATTCACCCCTCCACTTT; CDR3: CASRQTTGTSDSPLHF
J: TRBJ2-5; D: TRBD2; V: TRBV27; size: NA; DNA: TGTGCCAGCAGTACACACTCCCGGACTAGCGGGGGATCCCCCCTAGCGACCCAGTACTTC; CDR3: CASSTHSRTSGGSPLATQYF
J: TRBJ2-3; D: TRBD2; V: TRBV6-2/TRBV6-3; size: few; DNA: TGTGCCAGCAGTTCCAACGTAGCGGGGCTCGCAGATACGCAGTATTTT; CDR3: CASSSNVAGLADTQYF
J: TRBJ2-3; D: NA; V: TRBV5-1; size: NA; DNA: TGCGCCAGCAGCTTGGGGCCCCGGGACTCCACGGATACGCAGTATTTT; CDR3: CASSLGPRDSTDTQYF
J: TRBJ2-1; D: TRBD2; V: TRBV12-3/TRBV12-4; size: many; DNA: TGTGCCAGCAGTGGGGGGACTAGTGGGAGCTCCTACAATGAGCAGTTCTTC; CDR3: CASSGGTSGSSYNEQFF
J: TRBJ1-1; D: NA; V: TRBV6-1; size: NA; DNA: TGTGCCAGCAGTGAAAGGGGGGACACTGAAGCTTTCTTT; CDR3: CASSERGDTEAFF
J: TRBJ1-1; D: NA; V: TRBV10-3; size: many; DNA: TGTGCCAGTATAGGACTTGCTAAGAGTGAAGCTTTCTTT; CDR3: CASIGLAKSEAFF
J: TRBJ2-3; D: NA; V: TRBV7-2; size: many; DNA: TGTGCCAGCAGCCAGAGCGGTAGCACAGATACGCAGTATTTT; CDR3: CASSQSGSTDTQYF
J: TRBJ2-7; D: TRBD1; V: TRBV3-1; size: NA; DNA: TGTGCCAGCAGCCAAGATCTCCTGACAGGGGACCAGTACTTC; CDR3: CASSQDLLTGDQYF
J: TRBJ1-2; D: NA; V: TRBV6-2/TRBV6-3; size: NA; DNA: TGTGCCAGCAGTCGGAGTTATGGAGTGGATGGCTACACCTTC; CDR3: CASSRSYGVDGYTF
J: TRBJ2-7; D: NA; V: TRBV27; size: many; DNA: TGTGCCAGCAGTCCCGGACAGCGTCCCTACGAGCAGTACTTC; CDR3: CASSPGQRPYEQYF
J: TRBJ1-1; D: NA; V: TRBV6-5; size: NA; DNA: TGTGCCAGCAAATGGTACGACAGGAACACTGAAGCTTTCTTT; CDR3: CASKWYDRNTEAFF
J: TRBJ2-6; D: NA; V: TRBV28; size: many; DNA: TGTGCCAGCAGTTACGGGTCTGGGGCCAACGTCCTGACTTTC; CDR3: CASSYGSGANVLTF
J: TRBJ1-1; D: NA; V: TRBV3-1; size: few; DNA: TGTGCCAGCAGCCCGATGAAGGGGCTTCGGGGAGAAGCTTTCTTT; CDR3: CASSPMKGLRGEAFF
J: TRBJ2-3; D: TRBD1; V: TRBV5-1; size: many; DNA: TGCGCCAGCAGCCCGAGGTGGACAGGGTCGGCAGATACGCAGTATTTT; CDR3: CASSPRWTGSADTQYF
J: TRBJ2-6; D: TRBD1; V: TRBV12-3/TRBV12-4; size: few; DNA: TGTGCCAGCAGTTTCACAGGGGGCGCGACTGGGGCCAACGTCCTGACTTTC; CDR3: CASSFTGGATGANVLTF
J: TRBJ2-5; D: NA; V: TRBV5-6; size: many; DNA: TGTGCCAGCAGCTGGGGGGTGGAGACCCAGTACTTC; CDR3: CASSWGVETQYF
J: TRBJ1-3; D: TRBD1; V: TRBV5-6; size: many; DNA: TGTGCCAGCAGCTTGCAGGGGGGAGGAAACACCATATATTTT; CDR3: CASSLQGGGNTIYF
J: TRBJ2-7; D: TRBD2; V: TRBV9; size: few; DNA: TGTGCCAGCAGCGTAGGGGGGAGGGCAGACTACGAGCAGTACTTC; CDR3: CASSVGGRADYEQYF
J: TRBJ2-2; D: TRBD2; V: TRBV5-1; size: few; DNA: TGCGCCAGCAGCTGGACTAGCGGGGGGGCGAACACCGGGGAGCTGTTTTTT; CDR3: CASSWTSGGANTGELFF
J: TRBJ1-1; D: NA; V: TRBV6-6; size: many; DNA: TGTGCCAGCAGTCAAAGACAGGCTGAAGCTTTCTTT; CDR3: CASSQRQAEAFF
J: TRBJ1-1; D: NA; V: TRBV2; size: many; DNA: TGTGCCAGCAACCCAATTATGAACACTGAAGCTTTCTTT; CDR3: CASNPIMNTEAFF
J: TRBJ2-3; D: TRBD2; V: TRBV29-1; size: many; DNA: TGCAGCGCCCCGACTAGCGGGGGCCGGGATACGCAGTATTTT; CDR3: CSAPTSGGRDTQYF
J: TRBJ1-2; D: NA; V: TRBV6-5; size: NA; DNA: TGTGCCAGCAGCCGTCCTAACATCGCAGGTTTGCATGGCTACACCTTC; CDR3: CASSRPNIAGLHGYTF
J: TRBJ1-4; D: NA; V: TRBV20-1; size: many; DNA: TGCAGTGCTAGTAAGGCTAATGAAAAACTGTTTTTT; CDR3: CSASKANEKLFF
J: TRBJ2-4; D: TRBD2; V: TRBV7-9; size: NA; DNA: TGTGCCAGCAGCTCAGGACAGCGGGGGATTCAGTACTTC; CDR3: CASSSGQRGIQYF
J: TRBJ1-5; D: TRBD1; V: TRBV6-2/TRBV6-3; size: many; DNA: TGTGCCAGCACCCCGGGACAGGGTAGCAATCAGCCCCAGCATTTT; CDR3: CASTPGQGSNQPQHF
J: TRBJ2-3; D: NA; V: TRBV7-7; size: many; DNA: TGTGCTAGCAGCTTAGGAGGGGGCGCCGGGGATACGCAGTATTTT; CDR3: CASSLGGGAGDTQYF
J: TRBJ2-1; D: TRBD2; V: TRBV7-2; size: few; DNA: TGTGCCAGCAGGAACCTTCTAGCGGGGGCCGTTCCGGCCTTC; CDR3: CASRNLLAGAVPAF
J: TRBJ1-1; D: TRBD1; V: TRBV29-1; size: many; DNA: TGCAGCGTTGGGGGGAATCCGGGACAGGGCTGGAACACTGAAGCTTTCTTT; CDR3: CSVGGNPGQGWNTEAFF
J: TRBJ2-3; D: NA; V: TRBV9; size: few; DNA: TGTGCCAGCAGCGCATCCGCCACTTACCTTGACGGCACAGATACGCAGTATTTT; CDR3: CASSASATYLDGTDTQYF
J: TRBJ1-1; D: TRBD1; V: TRBV29-1; size: many; DNA: TGCAGCGTTGAAAATTCAGGGGGCACTGAAGCTTTCTTT; CDR3: CSVENSGGTEAFF
J: TRBJ2-1; D: NA; V: TRBV20-1; size: few; DNA: TGCAGTGCTAGAGGACCCAGGGAGGATGAGCAGTTCTTC; CDR3: CSARGPREDEQFF
J: TRBJ2-5; D: TRBD2; V: TRBV7-6; size: many; DNA: TGTGCCAGCAGCTTTTTGACTAGCGGGGGGACCCAGTACTTC; CDR3: CASSFLTSGGTQYF
J: TRBJ1-2; D: NA; V: TRBV3-1; size: few; DNA: TGTGCCAGCAGCCAAGAGAAGGGCTACACCTTC; CDR3: CASSQEKGYTF